These T cell receptor beta chains were read from a single sample in a study of T-cell memory formation after mild COVID-19. Each CDR3 protein gets one entry after TCRdb re-called the 5' RACE reads with MiXCR. Altogether under 110,000 distinct CDR3 sequences are present, approximately 15% being singletons, with the ten largest covering more than 25%. Material for sequencing was PBMCs or a T cell subset sorted from them (not recorded which). These receptors originate from an adult woman who had mild COVID-19 (a few samples of this study predate the infection). Cell type and time point are not known. Each CDR3 is given with its conserved first and last residue. Each record gives: D gene, J gene, V gene, clone size, CDR3 protein, CDR3 DNA. D genes are given only for firm matches. Size is omitted from some rows. Given values are once, few, many or a class for expanded clones.

>NA|TRBJ1-2|TRBV7-6|NA
CASSLGGGGRYGYTF
TGTGCCAGCAGCTTAGGCGGCGGGGGCCGGTATGGCTACACCTTC
>TRBD2|TRBJ2-2|TRBV20-1|few
CSARDREGGELFF
TGCAGTGCTAGAGATCGGGAGGGCGGGGAGCTGTTTTTT
>TRBD2|TRBJ2-5|TRBV5-6|NA
CASTILAGGGETQYF
TGTGCCAGCACCATACTAGCGGGGGGCGGAGAGACCCAGTACTTC
>NA|TRBJ2-7|TRBV7-8|few
CASSLVHAGKKDEQYF
TGTGCCAGCAGCTTAGTCCATGCGGGAAAAAAGGACGAGCAGTACTTC
>NA|TRBJ2-2|TRBV19|few
CASSPYGVTGELFF
TGTGCCAGTAGCCCATACGGGGTTACCGGGGAGCTGTTTTTT
>NA|TRBJ2-1|TRBV7-9|NA
CASRRYNEQFF
TGTGCCAGCAGACGCTACAATGAGCAGTTCTTC
>NA|TRBJ2-7|TRBV7-9|few
CASSLGAAFPYF
TGTGCCAGCAGCTTAGGGGCAGCCTTCCCGTACTTC
>NA|TRBJ1-2|TRBV25-1|NA
CASRGWTAGYTF
TGTGCCAGCCGGGGTTGGACGGCTGGCTACACCTTC
>NA|TRBJ2-2|TRBV9|few
CASSVPDVGPNTGELFF
TGTGCCAGCAGCGTGCCAGACGTGGGCCCGAACACCGGGGAGCTGTTTTTT
>NA|TRBJ1-1|TRBV5-1|NA
CASSPTSDEGLVEAFF
TGCGCCAGCAGCCCAACTTCAGATGAGGGCTTGGTTGAAGCTTTCTTT
>TRBD1|TRBJ2-7|TRBV9|few
CASSAGQGGYEQYF
TGTGCCAGCAGCGCGGGACAGGGTGGGTACGAGCAGTACTTC
>TRBD1|TRBJ2-6|TRBV4-3|few
CASSQRNPGQGLVGANVLTF
TGCGCCAGCAGCCAGAGAAATCCGGGACAGGGGCTAGTGGGGGCCAACGTCCTGACTTTC
>TRBD2|TRBJ2-2|TRBV7-9|NA
CASSLEGLAGRYSNTGELFF
TGTGCCAGCAGCTTAGAGGGCCTAGCGGGGCGCTACTCGAACACCGGGGAGCTGTTTTTT
>TRBD2|TRBJ2-7|TRBV5-6|few
CASSLDSSGRYEQYF
TGTGCCAGCAGCTTGGATAGTAGCGGGCGCTACGAGCAGTACTTC
>NA|TRBJ2-7|TRBV20-1|few
CSARHEGEQYF
TGCAGTGCTAGACACGAGGGCGAGCAGTACTTC
>NA|TRBJ1-2|TRBV19|NA
CASSINDSPGAGYTF
TGTGCCAGTAGTATCAACGACAGCCCCGGGGCTGGCTACACCTTC
>NA|TRBJ2-3|TRBV5-1|few
CASSPDSGADTQYF
TGCGCCAGCAGCCCCGACTCGGGGGCAGATACGCAGTATTTT